This entry lists 5 T cell receptor beta chains sequenced from one sample in a study of blood T cell repertoires in COVID-19. Sequencing used immunoSEQ multiplex PCR; TCRdb keeps in-frame clones, though not all of them. The sample has some 370,000 clones; around 86% are singletons. Sequenced: PBMCs or T cells enriched from blood (not recorded which). Receptors originate from a woman aged 45-60 years who had recovered from COVID-19.

The count of this clone is one. J is TRBJ1-2 and V is TRBV15, with 8 bases identical to TRBD1. This CDR3 is built from 13 residues. Unmatched junction bases numbered 5, after V lost 5 bases and J lost 6 bases. In germline, CDR1 is LNHNV, CDR2 YYDKDF (reference sequence). The CDR3 sequence: CATSVGQGDGYTF. The CDR3 DNA reads TGTGCCACCAGCGTAGGACAGGGAGATGGCTACACCTTC.

The V gene is TRBV24-1, the J gene TRBJ2-1; 8 bases map to TRBD1. The CDR3 contains 15 residues. J was trimmed by 4 bases and V by 4 bases; bases with no gene match: 5. Germline lookup yields CDR1 KGHDR and CDR2 SFDVKD. Here the CDR3 DNA reads TGTGCCACCAGTGACCCGAACAGGGGGTACAATGAGCAGTTCTTC. Encoded protein: CATSDPNRGYNEQFF.

V usage is TRBV5-4 and J usage is TRBJ2-7; 10 nucleotides match TRBD1. Germline V gene lookup returns CDR1 SGHNT and CDR2 YYREEE (reference sequence). The CDR3 sequence is 14 residues long. J was trimmed by 5 bases and V by 0 bases; bases with no gene match: 2. CDR3 bases: TGTGCCAGCAGCTTGGGGGACAGGGGCCACGAGCAGTACTTC. This translates into CASSLGDRGHEQYF.

The CDR3 region is CSVASLGQTEKLFF. The CDR3 DNA reads as TGCAGCGTTGCTAGTTTGGGACAGACAGAAAAACTGTTTTTT. The chain is built from TRBV29-1 and TRBJ1-4, with 7 bases that match TRBD1. This CDR3 contains 14 residues. The V gene end was trimmed by 4 bases and the J gene end by 8 bases; junction bases not matched to a gene: 10. Germline V CDR1 and CDR2: SQVTM, ANQGSEA. The complete variable domain, with remaining parts taken from reference TRBV29-1 and TRBJ1-4, reads SAVISQKPSRDICQRGTSLTIQCQVDSQVTMMFWYRQQPGQSLTLIATANQGSEATYESGFVIDKFPISRPNLTFSTLTVSNMSPEDSSIYLCSVASLGQTEKLFFGSGTQLSVL.

The chain has TRBV9 and TRBJ2-5; 8 bases are shared with TRBD2. Losses at the gene ends were 4 bases for V and 5 bases for J; bases not matched to a gene: 13. The CDR3 contains 16 residues. Germline CDR1 and CDR2: SGDLS and YYNGEE. The CDR3 DNA reads TGTGCCAGCAGCTCCGGAGGACTAGCAGTGGGGGAGACCCAGTACTTC. Protein: CASSSGGLAVGETQYF.